This T cell receptor beta chain was sequenced for a study of beta chain features in type 1 diabetes. Study-level results: Researchers report that Type 1 diabetes patients had moderately but significantly shorter TCRB CDR3s across all four CD4+ subsets. Within patients, naive, central memory and Treg TCRB repertoires seemed more similar than within healthy donors. Insertions were fewer and deletions more numerous at VDJ junctions in type 1 diabetes patients.

As for this clone: What it binds is unknown.

Every isolated RNA sample was fully reverse transcribed, so sequencing captured expressed TCRB transcripts. Some clones are missing from TCRdb's copy, which holds only in-frame ones; the method was immunoSEQ multiplex PCR. This table holds a few hundred thousand clones, around 19% found once. The germline V gene encodes CDR1 SGHRS and CDR2 YFSETQ. V shed 1 base and J shed 3 bases, with 14 bases lying between them. The CDR3 loop spans 16 amino acids. This chain joins TRBV5-1 and TRBJ2-4, with a weak D call TRBD1 (5 bases). Sequencing used naive CD4+ T cells from blood. This receptor was taken from a woman in her late teens or twenties in good health. As DNA, the CDR3 is TGCGCCAGCAGCTTGAGGCGTTTAGGGGACAAAAACATTCAGTACTTC. It yields the protein CASSLRRLGDKNIQYF.